These 9 T cell receptor beta chains were all obtained from the same sample, sequenced in a study of cytomegalovirus exposure and HLA in healthy donors (TCRdb year 2017). Library method: the immunoSEQ multiplex PCR assay. A mixture of 60 forward primers for TCR Vbeta segments and 13 reverse primers for TCR Jbeta segments was used in the multiplex PCR. This is the immuneACCESS table as TCRdb keeps it, with only in-frame sequences that have V and J called. A part of the clones is gone; compared with another copy, unresolved V genes explain less than half, and the rest is unexplained. The sample table holds under 250,000 clones, of which 75% to 90% were seen once. The ten largest clonotypes hold around 3% of the sample. Source material: PBMCs. Source of these receptors: a woman in her 40s in good health and CMV-seronegative.

The chain employs TRBV5-1 and TRBJ2-7, with D possibly matching TRBD1 (7 bases). Trimming removed 0 bases at V and 4 bases at J, with 11 bases between. CDR1 is SGHRS, CDR2 YFSETQ, per germline. The CDR3 contains 14 residues. CDR3 region: CASSLGAGGYEQYF. The CDR3 DNA reads as TGCGCCAGCAGCTTGGGGGCAGGGGGGTACGAGCAGTACTTC.

This chain connects TRBV9 to TRBJ2-1; D possibly corresponds to TRBD2 (6 bases). This CDR3 contains 14 residues. CDR1 and CDR2 from the germline V gene are SGDLS and YYNGEE. Deletions cut 0 bases from V and 7 bases from J, with 11 bases between. CDR3 sequence (DNA): TGTGCCAGCAGCGTAGCGGCGGGAAGGAATGAGCAGTTCTTC. Translating it yields CASSVAAGRNEQFF.

This clone came up a few times. This chain joins TRBV5-4 and TRBJ2-3; 11 nucleotides line up with TRBD2. Trimming removed 3 bases from V and 2 bases from J; junction bases left unmatched: 2. Germline CDR1 is SGHNT and CDR2 is YYREEE (reference sequence). This CDR3 has 15 amino acids. The CDR3 nucleotides are TGTGCCAGCAGCTCACTAGCGGGAGCCACAGATACGCAGTATTTT. Protein sequence: CASSSLAGATDTQYF.

The chain joins TRBV7-3 to TRBJ2-3; the match to TRBD2 covers 12 bases. CDR3 size: 15 residues. The J segment lost 3 bases and the V segment lost 5 bases, leaving 3 bases of the junction unmatched. The germline gives CDR1 SGHTA, CDR2 FQGTGA. CDR3 DNA sequence: TGTGCCAGCAGCGCCGGACTAGCGGGGACAGATACGCAGTATTTT. Protein sequence: CASSAGLAGTDTQYF.

This CDR3 reads CASSLGGSLGYGYTF. CDR3 nucleotides: TGTGCCAGCAGCTTAGGAGGGAGCCTCGGGTATGGCTACACCTTC. The rearrangement joins TRBV13 to TRBJ1-2; no clear D gene. Germline V lookup: CDR1 PRHDT, CDR2 FYEKMQ (reference sequence). Between the trimmed V and J ends, which lost 0 bases and 5 bases, there was a span of 13 bases. The CDR3 extends over 15 amino acids.

The V gene is TRBV30, the J gene TRBJ2-2; D perhaps matches TRBD1 (5 bases). The ends were cut back, 8 bases at V and 1 base at J, with 17 bases in the middle. The CDR3 covers 15 residues. Germline V gives CDR1 GTSNPN, CDR2 SVGIG (reference sequence). CDR3 in amino acids: CAGKSGQLNTGELFF. In nucleotides, the CDR3 is TGTGCCGGGAAATCCGGACAACTGAACACCGGGGAGCTGTTTTTT.

This clone came up once. The chain employs TRBV10-3 and TRBJ1-2; 11 bases match TRBD1. V shed 10 bases, J shed 7 bases, and the junction held 14 bases outside the gene matches. This CDR3 contains 15 residues. Germline CDR1 reads ENHRY; CDR2 reads SYGVKD. The CDR3 loop is CASRSLEGTGGGYTF. In DNA, the CDR3 is TGTGCCAGCCGGTCCCTTGAAGGGACAGGGGGTGGCTACACCTTC.

The chain uses TRBV28 and TRBJ2-4; 7 bases match TRBD1. The CDR3 loop spans 13 amino acids. The junction had 5 bases not matched to a gene; V was cut back by 4 bases and J by 8 bases. Germline CDR1 reads MDHEN; CDR2 reads SYDVKM. This CDR3 is CASSSAQGDIQYF. CDR3 nucleotides: TGTGCCAGCAGTTCAGCTCAGGGGGACATTCAGTACTTC.

With regard to this clone: The sample carries other DNA sequences with the same CDR3. V usage is TRBV19 and J usage is TRBJ1-5; 9 bases agree with TRBD1. In germline, CDR1 is LNHDA, CDR2 SQIVND (reference sequence). The ends lost 7 bases at V and 4 bases at J; junction bases unmatched: 2. This CDR3 contains 13 residues. CDR3: CASNGQGNQPQHF. The CDR3 coding sequence is TGTGCCAGTAACGGACAGGGGAATCAGCCCCAGCATTTT.